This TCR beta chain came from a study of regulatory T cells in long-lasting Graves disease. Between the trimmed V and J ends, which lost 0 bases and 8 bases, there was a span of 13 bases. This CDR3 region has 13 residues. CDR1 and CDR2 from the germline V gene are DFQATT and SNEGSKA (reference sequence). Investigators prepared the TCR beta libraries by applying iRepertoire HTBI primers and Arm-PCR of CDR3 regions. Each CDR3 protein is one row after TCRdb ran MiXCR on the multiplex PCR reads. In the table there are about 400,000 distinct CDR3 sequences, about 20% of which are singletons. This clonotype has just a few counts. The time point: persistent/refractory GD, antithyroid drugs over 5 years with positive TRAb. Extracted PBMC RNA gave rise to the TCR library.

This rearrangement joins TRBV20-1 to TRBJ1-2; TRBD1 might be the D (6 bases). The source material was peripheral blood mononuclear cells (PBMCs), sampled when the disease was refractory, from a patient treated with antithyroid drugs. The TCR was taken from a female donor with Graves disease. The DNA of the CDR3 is TGCAGTGCTAGAGATAGGGCAGGGGAAGGCTACACCTTC. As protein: CSARDRAGEGYTF.